This TCR beta chain was documented in a study of identical twins. As concerns this clonotype: The antigen is unknown.

Whole-study findings and limits: Weaker excess twin sharing was seen among beta out-of-frame sequences.

Trimming pared 6 bases from V and 0 bases from J, leaving 15 bases between. CDR1 and CDR2 (germline): SQVTM, ANQGSEA. The CDR3 is made up of 16 amino acids. Healthy Caucasian individuals made up all the donors. TCRdb ran MiXCR on the 5' RACE reads and lists one entry per CDR3 protein. Of under 900,000 distinct CDR3 sequences listed, over 15% are singletons. These data were also filed under a second study, of T cells expressing NK-cell markers.

This clonotype was obtained from a woman aged 18 to 35 in good health. J is TRBJ2-6 and V is TRBV29-1; the D call may be TRBD1 or TRBD2 (5 bases each). Material for sequencing was PBMCs. CDR3 bases: TGCAGCGTCGCCGGGACGGTTAACTCTGGGGCCAACGTCCTGACTTTC. Translation gives CSVAGTVNSGANVLTF.